The 31 T cell receptor beta chains presented below share a single source sample, sequenced in a study of graft-versus-host responses after intestinal transplantation. Clones were read by immunoSEQ multiplex PCR, and TCRdb kept only the in-frame ones, dropping some. The sample lists about 97,000 clones; roughly nine tenths were seen once. The antigens of these receptors remain unknown. The starting material was unstimulated CD4+ T cells sorted from spleen or lymph node cells, obtained before transplant. The receptors stem from a human donor who was the organ donor for an intestinal transplant.

The J gene is TRBJ2-7, the V gene TRBV25-1, with TRBD1 matching 12 bases. Germline CDR1 MGHDK, CDR2 SYGVNS. The CDR3 is 15 residues long. The V segment lost 6 bases and the J segment 7 bases; nucleotides outside the gene matches: 10. CDR3 sequence: CASSKVGTGGGEQYF. CDR3 nucleotide sequence: TGTGCCAGCAGCAAAGTAGGGACAGGGGGCGGAGAGCAGTACTTC.

This rearrangement joins TRBV6-1 to TRBJ2-4; D perhaps matches TRBD2 (7 bases). Germline CDR1 and CDR2: MNHNS and SASEGT. The CDR3 is 13 residues long. V gave up 7 bases and J gave up 6 bases, with 13 bases separating them. CDR3 sequence reads: CASKRGGGNIQYF. The DNA of the CDR3 is TGTGCCAGCAAAAGGGGGGGTGGAAACATTCAGTACTTC.

The V gene is TRBV7-2, the J gene TRBJ2-7, with D possibly being TRBD1 (6 bases). The CDR3 loop spans 15 amino acids. CDR1 SGHTA and CDR2 FQGNSA come from the germline V gene. V was trimmed by 2 bases and J by 2 bases, leaving 13 bases between them. The CDR3 region has the DNA TGTGCCAGCAGCTTATGGCAGGGGATGACCTACGAGCAGTACTTC. Protein sequence: CASSLWQGMTYEQYF.

V gene TRBV5-1 combines with J gene TRBJ2-3, with TRBD2 identical over 9 bases. CDR3 length equals 18 residues. V lost 0 bases and J lost 4; bases outside the gene matches: 12. Germline loops: CDR1 SGHRS, CDR2 YFSETQ. The CDR3 protein is CASSLAGASGGSADTQYF. As DNA, the CDR3 is TGCGCCAGCAGCTTGGCCGGGGCCAGCGGGGGGTCCGCAGATACGCAGTATTTT.

This clone was counted a few times. V and J are TRBV27 and TRBJ1-4; D not certain. Germline assignment: CDR1 MNHEY and CDR2 SMNVEV (reference sequence). Trimming removed 4 bases from V and 0 bases from J, with 6 bases in between. The CDR3 has 14 amino acids. The CDR3: CASSWTATNEKLFF. DNA of the CDR3: TGTGCCAGCAGTTGGACTGCAACTAATGAAAAACTGTTTTTT.

The chain employs TRBV11-3 and TRBJ2-3, with 8 bases aligning to TRBD1. Unmatched junction bases numbered 4, after V lost 1 base and J lost 4 bases. CDR3 size: 15 residues. Per germline, CDR1 SGHNT and CDR2 YENEEA. Here the CDR3 reads CASSLGRQGSDTQYF. The CDR3 DNA is TGTGCCAGCAGCTTAGGACGACAGGGGTCAGATACGCAGTATTTT.

This chain uses TRBV7-6 with TRBJ1-5; D ambiguous. Germline assignment: CDR1 SGHVS and CDR2 FNYEAQ. Trimming removed 5 bases from V and 0 bases from J, with 20 bases in between. The CDR3 is made up of 18 amino acids. The CDR3 protein is CASSLLVRNANSNQPQHF. CDR3 DNA sequence: TGTGCCAGCAGCCTCCTAGTCCGAAACGCCAATAGCAATCAGCCCCAGCATTTT.

The count of this clone is one. This chain connects TRBV7-6 to TRBJ2-1, with 7 bases fitting TRBD2. The ends lost 7 bases at V and 1 base at J; junction bases unmatched: 7. CDR1 SGHVS and CDR2 FNYEAQ come from the germline V gene. The CDR3 runs 15 residues. CDR3 sequence: CASTKGRGSYNEQFF. As DNA, the CDR3 is TGTGCCAGCACCAAAGGGAGGGGTTCCTACAATGAGCAGTTCTTC.

The rearrangement uses TRBV7-2 and TRBJ2-1, with no clear D. CDR1 SGHTA and CDR2 FQGNSA come from the germline V gene. V was pared by 1 base and J by 5 bases, with 12 bases between. This CDR3 is built from 15 residues. CDR3 loop: CASSLENLLNNEQFF. The CDR3 nucleotides are TGTGCCAGCAGCTTAGAAAACTTGTTGAACAATGAGCAGTTCTTC.

The chain links TRBV6-1 to TRBJ2-2; TRBD1 agrees at 7 bases. The length of the CDR3 is 15 residues. Trimming removed 5 bases from V and 3 bases from J; junction bases left unmatched: 6. The germline V gene encodes CDR1 MNHNS and CDR2 SASEGT. This CDR3 reads CASSLRGRYTGELFF. The CDR3 DNA is TGTGCCAGCAGTCTCAGGGGGAGATACACCGGGGAGCTGTTTTTT.

The chain combines TRBV6-4 with TRBJ2-5; TRBD2 agrees at 8 bases. The CDR3 extends over 17 amino acids. CDR1 and CDR2 from the germline V gene are MRHNA and SNTAGT. V was pared by 4 bases and J by 2 bases, with 12 bases of the junction left unmatched. CDR3 region: CASSAKRGSGGQETQYF. CDR3 DNA sequence: TGTGCCAGCAGTGCTAAAAGGGGGAGCGGGGGACAAGAGACCCAGTACTTC.

The J gene is TRBJ2-2, the V gene TRBV18; weak D call: TRBD2 (6 bases). V lost 8 bases, J lost 6 bases, and 13 bases lay in between. This CDR3 comprises 13 residues. Germline V gene sequence: CDR1 KGHSH, CDR2 LQKENI. The CDR3 loop is CASNARGPGELFF. The CDR3 coding sequence is TGTGCCAGCAACGCGCGGGGTCCCGGGGAGCTGTTTTTT.

This chain connects TRBV6-6 to TRBJ2-5; D remains ambiguous. The CDR3 spans 14 residues. Germline V lookup: CDR1 MNHNY, CDR2 SVGAGI (reference sequence). V lost 2 bases and J 4 bases, leaving 11 bases between the germline ends. The CDR3 region has the DNA TGTGCCAGCAGTTACCGAGGCTACGGAGAGACCCAGTACTTC. As protein: CASSYRGYGETQYF.

This rearrangement joins TRBV5-1 to TRBJ2-5; the match to TRBD2 covers 14 bases. Germline trimming cut 1 base from V and 5 bases from J; bases unmatched to any gene: 4. The CDR3 spans 16 residues. Germline CDR1 reads SGHRS; CDR2 reads YFSETQ. This CDR3 reads CASSLKTSGGAETQYF. The CDR3 DNA follows: TGCGCCAGCAGCTTGAAGACTAGCGGGGGGGCTGAGACCCAGTACTTC.

The rearrangement links TRBV4-1 to TRBJ1-2; 12 bases are a match to TRBD1. This CDR3 comprises 16 residues. V lost 1 base and J lost 7; bases outside the gene matches: 7. Germline CDR1 is MGHRA and CDR2 is YSYEKL. The DNA for the CDR3 is TGCGCCAGCAGCCAAGTGGGGACAGGGGGCAGTTCTGGCTACACCTTC. Its protein is CASSQVGTGGSSGYTF.

The J gene is TRBJ1-6, the V gene TRBV7-2; 8 bases are a match to TRBD1. The CDR3 length is 15 residues. In germline, CDR1 is SGHTA, CDR2 FQGNSA. V gave up 3 bases and J gave up 9 bases; unmatched junction bases: 7. CDR3 amino acids: CASSFDRGKSSPLHF. In nucleotides, the CDR3 is TGTGCCAGCAGCTTCGACAGGGGTAAAAGTTCACCCCTCCACTTT.

The chain recombines TRBV5-1 with TRBJ2-1, with D hard to call. Per the germline V gene, CDR1 is SGHRS and CDR2 is YFSETQ. V shed 0 bases and J shed 8 bases, with 6 bases lying between them. This CDR3 has 12 residues. The CDR3 here is CASSLEHYEQFF. In nucleotides, the CDR3 is TGCGCCAGCAGCTTGGAGCATTATGAGCAGTTCTTC.

This clone was seen once. The chain combines TRBV4-1 with TRBJ1-2; 8 nucleotides match TRBD1. CDR1 MGHRA and CDR2 YSYEKL come from the germline V gene. This CDR3 is built from 15 residues. The V and J ends lost 3 bases and 3 bases, in that order; junction bases with no gene match: 6. This CDR3 is CASSQVRGRDYGYTF. The DNA for the CDR3 is TGCGCCAGCAGCCAGGTCAGGGGGCGCGACTATGGCTACACCTTC.

V gene TRBV9 combines with J gene TRBJ1-2; tentatively, D is TRBD1 (6 bases). The CDR3 is 13 amino acids. Germline CDR1 is SGDLS and CDR2 is YYNGEE. V dropped 4 bases and J dropped 4 bases, with 11 bases sitting between them. The CDR3: CASSPGQSYGYTF. The CDR3 nucleotides read TGTGCCAGCAGCCCAGGACAGTCCTATGGCTACACCTTC.

CDR3 residues: CASSALAGGTGELFF. CDR3 sequence (DNA): TGTGCCAGCAGCGCCCTAGCGGGGGGCACCGGGGAGCTGTTTTTT. This chain links TRBV9 with TRBJ2-2; 11 positions agree with TRBD2. Germline values: CDR1 SGDLS, CDR2 YYNGEE. The CDR3 runs to 15 residues. Trimming cost V 3 bases and J 4 bases; bases outside gene matches: 2.

The chain recombines TRBV13 with TRBJ2-1, with D perhaps matching TRBD2 (5 bases). This CDR3 region has 12 residues. Trimming removed 1 base at V and 15 bases at J, with 13 bases between. CDR1 and CDR2 (germline): PRHDT, FYEKMQ (reference sequence). The CDR3 DNA follows: TGTGCCAGCAGCTTAGTGATGCGGGCGGCGTTCTTC. It is translated as CASSLVMRAAFF.

The chain is built from TRBV18 and TRBJ2-5; the match to TRBD1 covers 9 bases. The J call is doubtful: the DNA matches TRBJ2-7 better. The CDR3 is 15 amino acids. Germline CDR1 KGHSH, CDR2 LQKENI. Here the CDR3 reads CASSPLGTGSYEQYF. CDR3 DNA: TGTGCCAGCTCACCGCTCGGGACAGGGTCCTACGAGCAGTACTTC.

The rearrangement links TRBV4-2 to TRBJ2-1; 9 bases agree with TRBD2. Germline V gives CDR1 LGHNA, CDR2 YNFKEQ. This CDR3 has 22 amino acids. J lost 5 bases, V lost 3 bases, and 26 bases had no gene match. CDR3 sequence (DNA): TGTGCCAGCAGCCACAAGCGACGGGATTTTCCGGCTAGCGGGGCTTCAGACAATGAGCAGTTCTTC. Translated: CASSHKRRDFPASGASDNEQFF.

The chain has TRBV19 and TRBJ2-1; 8 bases align to TRBD1. This CDR3 has 20 amino acids. In germline, CDR1 is LNHDA, CDR2 SQIVND (reference sequence). V shed 4 bases, J shed 0 bases, and the junction held 17 bases outside the gene matches. CDR3 in DNA: TGTGCCAGTAGTACTCCGGGACAGGAAAAGGGTTCGAGCTCCTACAATGAGCAGTTCTTC. Amino acid sequence: CASSTPGQEKGSSSYNEQFF.

The chain employs TRBV19 and TRBJ2-1; 9 bases fit TRBD2. Looked up from germline, CDR1 is LNHDA and CDR2 is SQIVND (reference sequence). The CDR3 covers 15 residues. V shed 1 base and J 5 bases; nucleotides not matched to a gene: 3. The CDR3 protein is CASSIGRGGNNEQFF. The DNA of the CDR3 is TGTGCCAGTAGTATAGGGCGGGGGGGGAACAATGAGCAGTTCTTC.

This clone came up once. The rearrangement uses TRBV7-9 and TRBJ2-6; 7 bases map to TRBD1. The germline gives CDR1 SEHNR, CDR2 FQNEAQ (reference sequence). The CDR3 has 17 amino acids. With 2 bases clipped from V and 0 bases from J, the junction kept 4 bases outside the gene matches. CDR3 loop: CASSLRWDSSGANVLTF. The CDR3 DNA follows: TGTGCCAGCAGCTTACGCTGGGACAGCTCTGGGGCCAACGTCCTGACTTTC.

This chain uses TRBV7-3 with TRBJ2-1, with D maybe TRBD2 (6 bases). V lost 2 bases and J 7 bases, leaving 9 bases between the germline ends. Germline CDR1 SGHTA, CDR2 FQGTGA. This CDR3 has 13 residues. CDR3 protein: CASSLGGTNEQFF. CDR3 in DNA: TGTGCCAGCAGCTTAGGGGGGACGAATGAGCAGTTCTTC.

This sequence joins TRBV4-1 and TRBJ2-3; TRBD1 might be the D (6 bases). V was cut by 3 bases and J by 3 bases, with 16 bases left in between. In germline, CDR1 is MGHRA, CDR2 YSYEKL. This CDR3 has 16 residues. CDR3 sequence reads: CASSQGAWTPTDTQYF. The CDR3 DNA reads TGCGCCAGCAGCCAGGGGGCCTGGACTCCTACAGATACGCAGTATTTT.

The rearrangement uses TRBV18 and TRBJ1-2; tentatively, D is TRBD1 (6 bases). From germline, CDR1 is KGHSH and CDR2 LQKENI. The CDR3 totals 14 residues. V shed 2 bases and J shed 4 bases, with 11 bases lying between them. This CDR3 reads CASSPDRPRYGYTF. The CDR3 DNA sequence: TGTGCCAGCTCACCAGACAGGCCACGCTATGGCTACACCTTC. The complete variable domain, with remaining parts taken from reference TRBV18 and TRBJ1-2, reads NAGVMQNPRHLVRRRGQEARLRCSPMKGHSHVYWYRQLPEEGLKFMVYLQKENIIDESGMPKERFSAEFPKEGPSILRIQQVVRGDSAAYFCASSPDRPRYGYTFGSGTRLTVV.

The chain uses TRBV4-1 and TRBJ1-3; D is unclear. The CDR3 length is 16 residues. V lost 0 bases, J lost 0 bases, and 9 bases lay in between. Germline values: CDR1 MGHRA, CDR2 YSYEKL. The CDR3 DNA sequence: TGCGCCAGCAGCCAAGATAGCGCGTACTCTGGAAACACCATATATTTT. Translating it yields CASSQDSAYSGNTIYF.

V is TRBV7-9 and J is TRBJ2-7; a possible D gene is TRBD1 (6 bases). Germline loops: CDR1 SEHNR, CDR2 FQNEAQ (reference sequence). The CDR3 length is 11 residues. V dropped 6 bases and J dropped 5 bases, with 8 bases sitting between them. The CDR3 loop is CASRAGDEQYF. For the CDR3, the DNA is TGTGCCAGCAGGGCAGGGGACGAGCAGTACTTC.